This section outlines one T cell receptor (beta chain) sequence together with its context. A much larger clone is a single base away; this may be a read error. TCR beta rearrangements were amplified from peripheral blood genomic DNA. Trimming took 8 bases from V and 9 from J; bases not matched to a gene: 10. The CDR3 contains 14 residues. The germline V gene encodes CDR1 SGHAT and CDR2 FQDESV (reference sequence). The data were obtained in a study of T cell repertoires in aging, cancer and after chemotherapy. TRB rearrangements spanning V, D and J were amplified using mixed TRB-A/B primers. MiXCR, run by TCRdb on the multiplex PCR reads, gives a single entry per CDR3 protein. This table has 600 to 800 distinct CDR3 sequences, under 35% appearing once.

The sequencing input was blood. The J gene is TRBJ2-1, the V gene TRBV11-1; 10 nucleotides match TRBD2. This sequence originates from a human donor with a solid tumor. CDR3 amino acids: CASCSSGGAGEQFF. The CDR3 DNA is TGTGCCAGCTGCTCAAGCGGGGGGGCCGGTGAGCAGTTCTTC.